The 3 T cell receptor beta chains given below trace back to one sample, sequenced in a study of T-cell reconstitution after alpha-beta-depleted transplantation in children. Unique molecular identifiers featured in how the TCRbeta library was prepared. TCRdb recomputed calls from the PCR reads with MiXCR, one row per CDR3 protein. The sample carries about a million distinct CDR3 sequences, about 30% recorded once. The specimen was PBMCs, mostly from graft donor cells, collected 360 days after TCRalphabeta/CD19-depleted stem cell transplant. Receptors were obtained from a boy in the first two years of life who had a stem cell transplant for SCID, so the T cells may come from the graft donor.

This clonotype was picked up a small number of times. This sequence joins TRBV15 and TRBJ2-1; possibly TRBD1 or TRBD2 for D (5 bases each). This CDR3 has 13 amino acids. V shed 5 bases and J shed 7 bases, with 12 bases lying between them. Germline assignment: CDR1 LNHNV and CDR2 YYDKDF (reference sequence). The CDR3 reads CATSPIEGNEQFF. The CDR3 nucleotides read TGTGCCACCAGCCCCATTGAGGGGAATGAGCAGTTCTTC. Complete variable domain (other parts from reference TRBV15 and TRBJ2-1): DAMVIQNPRYQVTQFGKPVTLSCSQTLNHNVMYWYQQKSSQAPKLLFHYYDKDFNNEADTPDNFQSRRPNTSFCFLDIRSPGLGDTAMYLCATSPIEGNEQFFGPGTRLTVL.

The rearrangement joins TRBV5-1 to TRBJ2-1; the match to TRBD1 covers 7 bases. The CDR3 extends over 13 amino acids. V dropped 4 bases and J dropped 15; count of bases not matched to a gene: 13. The germline CDR1 and CDR2 sequences are SGHRS and YFSETQ. The chain's CDR3 is CASSKTTDRALFF. Here the CDR3 DNA reads TGCGCCAGCAGCAAGACCACCGACAGGGCGCTGTTCTTC.

This clonotype has a handful of counts. The CDR3 region has the DNA TGTGCCAGCAGCGTAGATCAGTTTGCCGGGGAGCTGTTTTTT. It specifies CASSVDQFAGELFF. The gene calls are TRBV9 and TRBJ2-2; D unresolved. Germline V gene lookup returns CDR1 SGDLS and CDR2 YYNGEE. With 0 bases removed from V and 6 bases from J, the gap between germline ends came to 9 bases. The CDR3 is made up of 14 amino acids.